This T cell receptor (beta chain) was recovered during a study of blood T cell repertoires in COVID-19 (TCRdb year 2020). For the wider study: Samples covering the acute and convalescent phases of COVID-19 were provided by collaborators in the United States, Italy and Spain. The material from the prospective study consisted of cDNA or gDNA derived from T cells, B-cell-depleted T cells, or PBMCs. The sample metadata nearly always contained a de-identified subject ID, COVID-19 status, age in years and sex. HLA class I and class II types, where available, came from metadata supplied by the sample provider rather than from assay-based typing. The samples were drawn from the first 160 participants of the ongoing ImmuneRACE study and from 1,254 subjects provided by 6 global collaborators. Subjects who had been exposed to COVID-19, were actively infected with it, or had recovered from it provided the deeply sampled blood TCRbeta repertoires that made up the dataset. A freely available public database, intended as a resource for researchers studying the immune response to SARS-CoV-2, is where the repertoires were released. Results and caveats for the whole study, not just this receptor: How much clinical and demographic metadata was included differed by source and by participant, and the metadata was provided uncurated.

Comment on this clone: This clone's antigen is unknown. No qualities accompany the bases; no much larger clone lies one base away.

Each collaborating institution followed its own protocols to collect whole blood in K2EDTA tubes. For TCRbeta analysis, collaborator samples were shipped as frozen whole blood, as isolated PBMCs, or as DNA extracted from either sample type. The immunoSEQ Assay, a bias-controlled multiplex PCR, was used to amplify TCRbeta CDR3 regions from genomic DNA. On the study's bioinformatics: The number of nucleated cells in each sample was estimated by amplification of reference gene primers within the assay. To quantify the absolute abundance of each unique TCRbeta CDR3 rearrangement, sequence reads were collapsed and filtered. For each sample, productive Simpson clonality was calculated by taking the square root of Simpson's diversity index across productive rearrangements. As stored in TCRdb, this immuneACCESS dataset retains in-frame rearrangements with V and J assigned. A fraction of the clones does not appear; measured against another copy, unresolved V genes explain less than half of the discrepancy, and the remainder lacks a known reason. V and J calls and clone size are those listed in that table; D and trimming were worked out from the DNA. This sample gives 150,000 to 200,000 clones in total; less than 85% of them show up just once. The top ten constitute roughly 3% of the sample.

V loses 1 base, J loses 4 bases, and the germline ends lie 13 bases apart. Including cysteine and phenylalanine, the CDR3 has 15 amino acids. The entry retains the CDR3 DNA only, 45 bases that are in frame from base 1. CDR1 and CDR2, per the germline V gene, are SGHNT and YENEEA. The receptor was isolated from a human donor with acute or convalescent COVID-19. The donor label of this sample is uncertain. In this chain, TRBV11-3 is recombined with TRBJ2-5; tentative D gene TRBD1, with 6 bases matching. Sequencing was done on a sample of peripheral blood. CDR3 loop: CASSLGEQGPETQYF. The nucleotide sequence is given as TGTGCCAGCAGCTTAGGAGAACAGGGACCAGAGACCCAGTACTTC.